The clone carrying this T cell receptor (beta chain) has just a few counts. Its antigen is not identified. Each CDR3 protein gets one entry after TCRdb re-called the PCR reads with MiXCR. This table holds 490,000 or so distinct CDR3 sequences, about 21% found once. The CDR3 is 15 residues long. The V end lost 5 bases, the J end lost 2 bases, and 16 bases lay between the germline ends. Per germline, CDR1 MNHEY and CDR2 SVGEGT. This sample is drawn from a study of molecular identifiers for immune sequencing clone quantification. Study-wide context: Replicate experiments took RNA from 20,000 or 100,000 naive CD8 cells, divided it five ways and sequenced four. General study points: Clones above 20 RNA copies contained over 98% of effector molecules but under 1% of naive ones. Underestimated sizes of highly expanded clones could result from identical TCR molecules that share a barcode.

Material: naive CD8+ T cells from blood, with Jurkat cell RNA spiked in. The subset was: FACS-sorted CD8+CD4-CCR7+CD45RA+ naive T cells. This clonotype was sampled from a human donor in good health. Some libraries in this study had Jurkat cell RNA spiked in. This chain uses TRBV6-2 or TRBV6-3 with TRBJ2-7; D might be TRBD1 or TRBD2, each matching 6 bases. CDR3 coding DNA: TGTGCCAGCAGTACCCGACGGGGGCGGACCTACGAGCAGTACTTC. Translation gives CASSTRRGRTYEQYF.